This is a list of T cell receptor beta chains from one sample in a study of cytomegalovirus exposure and HLA in healthy donors. TCRdb's table, derived via immunoSEQ multiplex PCR, lists solely in-frame clones and lacks some. The table lists some 170,000 clones, under 85% of them singletons. Source material: PBMCs. The origin of the receptors is a human donor in good health. Each CDR3 is given with its conserved first and last residue. Each record gives: V gene, J gene, CDR3 protein.

TRBV19,TRBJ1-1,CASSFSGGSTEAFF
TRBV13,TRBJ2-3,CASSFARGGTDTQYF
TRBV11-2,TRBJ1-1,CASSSPTGPTEAFF
TRBV27,TRBJ2-1,CASSTATSGVYNEQFF
TRBV10-3,TRBJ1-1,CATRQDTEAFF
TRBV4-1,TRBJ1-5,CASSGTGVQPQHF
TRBV7-2,TRBJ2-7,CASSPYSFSYEQYF
TRBV19,TRBJ1-2,CASSPWAGINYGYTF
TRBV11-2,TRBJ1-5,CASSSDQPQHF
TRBV6-1,TRBJ1-2,CASTPGYGYTF
TRBV5-1,TRBJ1-6,CASSSRTGDNSPLHF
TRBV13,TRBJ2-2,CASSSPPGGEGTGELFF
TRBV7-9,TRBJ2-5,CASSPGTGFMETQYF
TRBV9,TRBJ1-3,CASSAPFAERDTIYF
TRBV7-9,TRBJ2-5,CASSPGYGGTRETQYF
TRBV5-1,TRBJ1-2,CASSLGSRVVGYTF
TRBV15,TRBJ2-1,CATSQGRGGANEQFF
TRBV4-1,TRBJ1-4,CASSHGGSGEKLFF
TRBV10-3,TRBJ1-5,CAISETQNQPQHF
TRBV10-2,TRBJ2-7,CASQGALAGALSYEQYF
TRBV7-2,TRBJ1-3,CASSPIQGLDTIYF
TRBV19,TRBJ2-2,CTSSMSGLDTGELFF
TRBV19,TRBJ2-7,CASSIAGVYEQYF
TRBV6-6,TRBJ1-4,CASSYRSFGEKLFF
TRBV6-5,TRBJ2-7,CASSFRSGTSSYEQYF
TRBV19,TRBJ1-2,CASSMFINYGYTF
TRBV5-6,TRBJ2-7,CATLQDGGGHEQYF